This T cell receptor (beta chain) was sequenced in a study of blood T cells in healthy people across ages. Through a sample-barcoded 5' primer and a J-beta primer mix, a second PCR was run for roughly 7 to 11 cycles. Carrying 12 random nucleotides, a template-switch adaptor labeled each individual cDNA molecule. No fewer than 2.5 million CDR3-containing paired-end reads came from each sample. TCRdb itself ran the 5' RACE reads through MiXCR, one entry per CDR3 protein. The sample lists 1.5 million to 1.8 million distinct CDR3 sequences; about 42% were seen once. This CDR3 contains 14 residues. V was trimmed by 6 bases and J by 0 bases, leaving 12 bases between them. Germline V gene sequence: CDR1 DFQATT, CDR2 SNEGSKA (reference sequence). Study-level findings and limits: There was a strong correlation between TCR beta diversity and naive T cell percentage.

Comments on this clonotype: What it recognizes is unknown.

Sequenced material: blood. The chain recombines TRBV20-1 with TRBJ1-5; D ambiguous. The TCR sequence derives from a woman younger than 35 in good health. This chain's CDR3 is CSALGRISNQPQHF. CDR3 bases: TGCAGTGCCCTAGGACGGATTAGCAATCAGCCCCAGCATTTT.